The 17 T cell receptor beta chains presented below share a single source sample, sequenced in a study of blood T cells in healthy people across ages. With a J-beta primer mix and a sample-barcoded 5' primer, a second PCR ran about 6 to 11 cycles. TCRdb re-derived calls from the 5' RACE reads in MiXCR, one entry per CDR3 protein. The data contain about 670,000 distinct CDR3 sequences, 52% of them singletons. Sequencing was done on a sample of blood. The receptor source for this set is a woman of 80 years or more in good health.

With regard to this clonotype: Sequence at one end of the junction differs from germline and may be a read error. The rearrangement links TRBV20-1 to TRBJ2-3; 7 bases fit TRBD1. The CDR3 spans 14 residues. Per germline, CDR1 DFQATT and CDR2 SNEGSKA (reference sequence). CDR3 nucleotides: TGCAGTGCTAAAGACCCACCTGGGACAGATGCGCAGTATTTT. Its protein is CSAKDPPGTDAQYF.

This clonotype has just a few counts. The chain links TRBV6-6 to TRBJ2-4, with D tentatively TRBD1 (6 bases). Judging by the DNA end, TRBJ2-5 fits better; the J call may be wrong. Germline CDR1 MNHNY, CDR2 SVGAGI (reference sequence). The CDR3 has 15 amino acids. The CDR3: CASSYSKGEQETQYF. The CDR3, as DNA: TGTGCCAGCAGTTACTCGAAGGGGGAACAAGAGACCCAGTACTTC.

The rearrangement uses TRBV30 and TRBJ2-7; weak D call: TRBD2 (6 bases). Deletions cut 5 bases from V and 4 bases from J, with 15 bases between. This CDR3 comprises 13 residues. From germline, CDR1 is GTSNPN and CDR2 SVGIG (reference sequence). CDR3 sequence (DNA): TGTGCCTGGGGTGGGGAGGACGGTTACGAGCAGTACTTC. Its translation: CAWGGEDGYEQYF.

This clonotype has just one count. The J gene is TRBJ1-2, the V gene TRBV29-1; 8 nucleotides agree with TRBD1. The CDR3 sequence is 15 residues long. CDR1 and CDR2 from the germline V gene are SQVTM and ANQGSEA. V lost 7 bases to trimming and J lost 4 bases; unmatched junction nucleotides: 14. CDR3 region: CSATNSNRGFYGYTF. The CDR3 bases are TGCAGCGCCACAAATAGCAACAGGGGGTTCTATGGCTACACCTTC.

Concerning this clonotype: Relative to the germline gene, one junction end is altered; a read error may explain this. This chain links TRBV7-6 with TRBJ2-7; 10 bases line up with TRBD2. Germline loops: CDR1 SGHVS, CDR2 FNYEAQ. This CDR3 is 15 amino acids long. The CDR3 DNA follows: TGTGCCAACAGCCCCTCCACTAGCGGGACCTACGAGCAGTACTTC. This translates into CANSPSTSGTYEQYF.

The chain combines TRBV14 with TRBJ2-1; D is uncertain. The V end lost 1 base, the J end lost 0 bases, and 10 bases lay between the germline ends. In germline, CDR1 is SGHDN, CDR2 FVKESK. This CDR3 spans 16 amino acids. In nucleotides, the CDR3 is TGTGCCAGCAGCCAAGTCTACGGTATCTCCTACAATGAGCAGTTCTTC. It specifies CASSQVYGISYNEQFF.

This clonotype was picked up a small number of times. This could be a read error, since a much larger clone is one nucleotide away. V gene TRBV7-2 combines with J gene TRBJ1-2, with no clear D. The ends were cut back, 5 bases at V and 8 bases at J, with 15 bases in the middle. CDR3 size: 13 residues. Germline V gives CDR1 SGHTA, CDR2 FQGNSA. The CDR3 bases are TGTGCCAGCAGCGTAGTGCAGCTGGGAGGCTACACCTTC. Translated: CASSVVQLGGYTF.

On this clonotype itself: A read error is possible here, since a much larger clone lies one base away. The V and J genes are TRBV25-1 and TRBJ2-5, with 10 bases aligning to TRBD1. There are 18 residues in the CDR3. In germline, CDR1 is MGHDK, CDR2 SYGVNS. The V gene end was trimmed by 4 bases and the J gene end by 11 bases; junction bases not matched to a gene: 22. CDR3 residues: CASSVLKFGTGDNNEQYF. Here the CDR3 DNA reads TGTGCCAGCAGTGTTCTGAAATTTGGGACAGGGGACAACAATGAGCAGTACTTC.

CDR3 amino acids: CASSFTSGTSYNEQFF. The DNA of the CDR3 is TGTGCCAGCAGCTTCACTAGCGGGACATCTTACAATGAGCAGTTCTTC. The rearrangement joins TRBV7-3 to TRBJ2-1; TRBD2 aligns across 10 bases. CDR3 size: 16 residues. CDR1 is SGHTA and CDR2 is FQGTGA in the germline V gene. After removal of 3 bases from V and 4 bases from J, the junction contained 6 bases not matched to a gene.

In this sample, this clonotype turned up once. The rearrangement links TRBV7-2 to TRBJ2-1; weak D call: TRBD1 (6 bases). V was trimmed by 5 bases and J by 5 bases, leaving 16 bases between them. CDR1 is SGHTA and CDR2 is FQGNSA in the germline V gene. This CDR3 is 15 amino acids long. In DNA form, the CDR3 reads TGTGCCAGCAGCGCACAGGGTCAAATTAACAATGAGCAGTTCTTC. It translates to CASSAQGQINNEQFF.

The J gene is TRBJ1-2, the V gene TRBV25-1; D is unclear. CDR3 length: 14 amino acids. Trimming shortened V by 2 bases and J by 8 bases, and 15 bases separated the two germline ends. CDR1 is MGHDK and CDR2 is SYGVNS in the germline V gene. The CDR3 spells CASSEITGVSGYTF. CDR3 in DNA: TGTGCCAGCAGTGAAATAACCGGGGTGTCGGGCTACACCTTC.

The V call is TRBV20-1, the J call TRBJ2-3; 7 bases agree with TRBD2. The CDR3 contains 16 residues. CDR1 is DFQATT, CDR2 SNEGSKA, per germline (reference sequence). V gave up 4 bases and J gave up 2 bases; unmatched junction bases: 12. The CDR3 nucleotides are TGCAGTGCTACCCTTTGGGCTAGCGGCTTCACAGATACGCAGTATTTT. This translates into CSATLWASGFTDTQYF.

The chain recombines TRBV10-2 with TRBJ2-5; 7 bases are a match to TRBD1. The CDR3 is made up of 15 amino acids. Germline lookup yields CDR1 WSHSY and CDR2 SAAADI. The J segment lost 3 bases and the V segment lost 6 bases, leaving 10 bases of the junction unmatched. The CDR3 sequence is CASRDSGTAKETQYF. The CDR3 coding sequence is TGCGCCAGCAGAGACTCCGGGACAGCAAAAGAGACCCAGTACTTC.

The genes are TRBV20-1 and TRBJ2-7, with D tentatively TRBD1 or TRBD2 (7 bases each). V was trimmed by 5 bases and J by 2 bases, leaving 16 bases between them. The germline V gene has CDR1 DFQATT and CDR2 SNEGSKA (reference sequence). The CDR3 spans 14 residues. In DNA, the CDR3 is TGCAGTGCTTTTACAGGGGAGGGGACCTACGAGCAGTACTTC. Translated, it gives CSAFTGEGTYEQYF.

The table lists this clonotype with a count of one. This chain links TRBV6-1 with TRBJ1-6; 9 bases are a match to TRBD1. Germline-derived CDR1 and CDR2 are MNHNS and SASEGT. V shed 6 bases, J shed 8 bases, and the junction held 2 bases outside the gene matches. This CDR3 has 13 amino acids. CDR3 loop: CASRRQGDSPLHF. CDR3 bases: TGTGCCAGCAGGAGACAGGGGGATTCACCCCTCCACTTT.

This clonotype was seen ten or more times. The rearrangement links TRBV28 to TRBJ2-7; 7 bases agree with TRBD1. CDR1 MDHEN and CDR2 SYDVKM come from the germline V gene. The CDR3 covers 14 residues. The junction had 5 bases not matched to a gene; V was cut back by 5 bases and J by 1 base. CDR3: CASSTWDSSYEQYF. The CDR3 DNA sequence: TGTGCCAGCAGTACTTGGGACAGTTCCTACGAGCAGTACTTC.

This clonotype was detected a few times. V usage is TRBV3-1 and J usage is TRBJ1-1; weak D call: TRBD1 (5 bases). CDR1 is LGHDT and CDR2 is YNNKEL in the germline V gene (reference sequence). V was shortened by 7 bases and J by 4 bases, with 13 bases between the two germline ends. The CDR3 covers 13 residues. The CDR3 sequence: CASTIGRGTEAFF. The CDR3, as DNA: TGTGCCAGCACCATCGGGAGGGGCACTGAAGCTTTCTTT. Filled out from reference TRBV3-1 and TRBJ1-1, the complete variable domain reads DTAVSQTPKYLVTQMGNDKSIKCEQNLGHDTMYWYKQDSKKFLKIMFSYNNKELIINETVPNRFSPKSPDKAHLNLHINSLELGDSAVYFCASTIGRGTEAFFGQGTRLTVV.